This TCR beta chain is drawn from a study of PD-L1 blockade in urothelial cancer. Across the whole study: Researchers looked at the blood 3 weeks (second dose) and 6 weeks after treatment began. The study recovered a median of about 140,000 T cells per blood sample. General study findings and limits: A below-median TCR clonality in blood before treatment predicted better survival.

The trim removed 3 bases at V and 2 bases at J, leaving 0 bases unmatched. In germline, CDR1 is MDHEN, CDR2 SYDVKM. The CDR3 sequence is 13 residues long. Points on this clone: Its antigen remains unknown.

Generated by immunoSEQ multiplex PCR, the TCRdb table keeps only in-frame clones and is missing some. The table records about 42,000 clones, 70% to 85% of them present only once. Sequencing was performed on PBMCs, taken around atezolizumab (anti-PD-L1) treatment. The chain joins TRBV28 to TRBJ1-2; 7 nucleotides align to TRBD1. This sequence was found in a man aged 70 or older with urothelial cancer. In nucleotides, the CDR3 is TGTGCCAGCAGTTTGACAGGGAACTATGGCTACACCTTC. Its translation is CASSLTGNYGYTF.